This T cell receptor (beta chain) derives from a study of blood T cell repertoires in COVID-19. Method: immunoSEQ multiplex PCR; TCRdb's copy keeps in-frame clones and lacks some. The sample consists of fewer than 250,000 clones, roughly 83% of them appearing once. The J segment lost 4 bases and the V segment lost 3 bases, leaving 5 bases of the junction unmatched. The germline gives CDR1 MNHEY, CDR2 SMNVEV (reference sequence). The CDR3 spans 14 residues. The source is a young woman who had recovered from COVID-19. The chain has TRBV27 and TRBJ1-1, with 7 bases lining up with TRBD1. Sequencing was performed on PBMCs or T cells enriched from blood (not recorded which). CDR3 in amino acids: CASSFRGLGTEAFF. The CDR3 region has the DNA TGTGCCAGCAGTTTTAGGGGGCTAGGCACTGAAGCTTTCTTT.